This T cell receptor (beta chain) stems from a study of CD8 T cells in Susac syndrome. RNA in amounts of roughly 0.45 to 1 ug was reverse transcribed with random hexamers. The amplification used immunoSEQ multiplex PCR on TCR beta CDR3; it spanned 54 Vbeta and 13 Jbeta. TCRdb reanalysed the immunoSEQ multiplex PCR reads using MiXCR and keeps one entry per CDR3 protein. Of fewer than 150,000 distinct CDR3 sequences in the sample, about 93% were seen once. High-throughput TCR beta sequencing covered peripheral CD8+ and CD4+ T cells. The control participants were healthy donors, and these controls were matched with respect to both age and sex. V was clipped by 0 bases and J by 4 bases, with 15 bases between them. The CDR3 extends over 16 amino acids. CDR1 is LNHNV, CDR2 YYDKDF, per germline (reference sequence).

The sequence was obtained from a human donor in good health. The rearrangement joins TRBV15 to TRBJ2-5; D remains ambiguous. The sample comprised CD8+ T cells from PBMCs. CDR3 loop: CATSRDFEAHRETQYF. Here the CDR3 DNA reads TGTGCCACCAGCAGAGATTTTGAGGCCCATAGAGAGACCCAGTACTTC.